This entry concerns a single T cell receptor beta chain. CDR3 length equals 13 residues. CDR1 is MNHEY, CDR2 SVGAGI, per germline. V was shortened by 10 bases and J by 0 bases, with 13 bases between the two germline ends. TCRdb's copy holds only in-frame clones and misses some; the assay was immunoSEQ multiplex PCR. Among under 40,000 clones listed, over 75% were seen once. The sample is drawn from a study of PD-L1 blockade in urothelial cancer. Study-wide context: Patients had been given 0 to 3 earlier chemotherapy regimens. There were a median of roughly 140,000 T cells in blood samples.

Patients each gave 1 to 8 samples, pretreatment and on-treatment. The chain has TRBV6-5 and TRBJ2-7, with a weak D call TRBD1 (6 bases). This receptor was identified in a man in his 70s with urothelial cancer. Sequencing was performed on PBMCs, taken around atezolizumab (anti-PD-L1) treatment. The CDR3 protein is CATVRGGSYEQYF. The CDR3 DNA reads TGTGCCACCGTCCGAGGGGGCTCCTACGAGCAGTACTTC.